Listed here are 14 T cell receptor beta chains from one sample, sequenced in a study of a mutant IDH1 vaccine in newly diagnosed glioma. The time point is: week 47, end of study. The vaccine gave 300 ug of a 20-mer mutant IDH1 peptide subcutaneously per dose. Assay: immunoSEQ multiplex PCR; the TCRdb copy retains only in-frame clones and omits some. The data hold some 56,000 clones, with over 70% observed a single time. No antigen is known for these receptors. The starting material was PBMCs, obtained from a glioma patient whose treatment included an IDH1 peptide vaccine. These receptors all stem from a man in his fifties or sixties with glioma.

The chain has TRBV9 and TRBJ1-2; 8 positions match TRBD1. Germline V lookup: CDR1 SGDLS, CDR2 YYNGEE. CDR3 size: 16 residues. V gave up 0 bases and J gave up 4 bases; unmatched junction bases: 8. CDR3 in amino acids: CASSVEGTGGAYGYTF. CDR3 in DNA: TGTGCCAGCAGCGTAGAGGGAACAGGGGGAGCCTATGGCTACACCTTC. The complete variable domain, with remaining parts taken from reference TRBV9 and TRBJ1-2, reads DSGVTQTPKHLITATGQRVTLRCSPRSGDLSVYWYQQSLDQGLQFLIQYYNGEERAKGNILERFSAQQFPDLHSELNLSSLELGDSALYFCASSVEGTGGAYGYTFGSGTRLTVV.

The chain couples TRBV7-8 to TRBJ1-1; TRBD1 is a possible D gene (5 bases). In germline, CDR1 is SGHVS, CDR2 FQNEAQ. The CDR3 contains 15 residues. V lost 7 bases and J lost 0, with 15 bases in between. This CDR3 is CASTQAGIVNTEAFF. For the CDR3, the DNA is TGTGCCAGCACCCAGGCAGGGATTGTGAACACTGAAGCTTTCTTT.

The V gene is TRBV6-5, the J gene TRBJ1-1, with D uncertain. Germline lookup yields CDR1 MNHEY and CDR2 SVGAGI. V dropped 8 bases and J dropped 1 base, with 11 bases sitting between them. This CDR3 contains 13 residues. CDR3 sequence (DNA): TGTGCCAGCCGAACAGCCTCGAACACTGAAGCTTTCTTT. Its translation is CASRTASNTEAFF.

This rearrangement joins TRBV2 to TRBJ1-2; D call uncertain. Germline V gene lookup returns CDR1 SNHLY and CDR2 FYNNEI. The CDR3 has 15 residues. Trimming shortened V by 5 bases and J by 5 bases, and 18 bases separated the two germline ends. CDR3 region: CASSTLAGMRYGYTF. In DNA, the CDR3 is TGTGCCAGCAGTACTCTCGCGGGGATGAGATATGGCTACACCTTC.

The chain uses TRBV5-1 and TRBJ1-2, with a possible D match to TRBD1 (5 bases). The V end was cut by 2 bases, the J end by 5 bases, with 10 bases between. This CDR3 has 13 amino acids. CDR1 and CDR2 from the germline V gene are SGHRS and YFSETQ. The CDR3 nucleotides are TGCGCCAGCAGCTTAGGAGGGACTTATGGCTACACCTTC. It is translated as CASSLGGTYGYTF.

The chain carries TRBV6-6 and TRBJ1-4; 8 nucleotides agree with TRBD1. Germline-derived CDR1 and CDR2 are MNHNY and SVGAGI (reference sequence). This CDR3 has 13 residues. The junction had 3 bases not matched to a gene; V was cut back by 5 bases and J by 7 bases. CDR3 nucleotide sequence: TGTGCCAGCAGTCGCAGGGGGCCTGAAAAACTGTTTTTT. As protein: CASSRRGPEKLFF.

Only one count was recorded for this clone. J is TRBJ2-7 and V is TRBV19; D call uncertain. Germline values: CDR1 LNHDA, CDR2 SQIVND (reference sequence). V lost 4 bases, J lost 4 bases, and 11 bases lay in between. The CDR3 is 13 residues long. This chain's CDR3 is CASSRSPGYEQYF. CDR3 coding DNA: TGTGCCAGTAGTAGGTCCCCCGGATACGAGCAGTACTTC.

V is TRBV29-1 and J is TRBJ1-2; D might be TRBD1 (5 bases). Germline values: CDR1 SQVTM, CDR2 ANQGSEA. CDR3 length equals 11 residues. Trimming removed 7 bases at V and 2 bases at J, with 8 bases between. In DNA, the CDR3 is TGCAGCGCTCGGGGGAACTATGGCTACACCTTC. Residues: CSARGNYGYTF.

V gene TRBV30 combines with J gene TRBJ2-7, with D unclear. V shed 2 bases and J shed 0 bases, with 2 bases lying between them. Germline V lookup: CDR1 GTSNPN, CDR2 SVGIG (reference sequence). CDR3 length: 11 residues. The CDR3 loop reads CAWSFSYEQYF. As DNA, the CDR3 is TGTGCCTGGAGTTTCTCCTACGAGCAGTACTTC.

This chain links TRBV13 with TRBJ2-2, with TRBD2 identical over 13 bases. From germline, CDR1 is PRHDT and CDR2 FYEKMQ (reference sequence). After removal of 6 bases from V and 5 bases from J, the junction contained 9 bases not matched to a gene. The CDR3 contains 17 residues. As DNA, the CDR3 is TGTGCCAGCAGACTACTAGCGGGGGGGCCTAGAACCGGGGAGCTGTTTTTT. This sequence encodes CASRLLAGGPRTGELFF.

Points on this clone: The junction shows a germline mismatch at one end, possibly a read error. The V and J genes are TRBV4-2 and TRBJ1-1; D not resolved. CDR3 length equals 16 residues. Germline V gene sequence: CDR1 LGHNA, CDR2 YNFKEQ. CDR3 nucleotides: TGTGCCAGCAGCCAGGAAGCCAAGACGGCGGGGAAAGAAGGTTTCTTT. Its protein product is CASSQEAKTAGKEGFF.

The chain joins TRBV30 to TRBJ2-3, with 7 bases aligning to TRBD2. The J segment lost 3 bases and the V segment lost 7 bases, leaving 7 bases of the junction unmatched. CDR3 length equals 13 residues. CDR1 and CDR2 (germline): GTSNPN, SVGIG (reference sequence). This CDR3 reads CASNGGGTDTQYF. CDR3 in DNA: TGTGCCTCAAATGGGGGGGGGACAGATACGCAGTATTTT.

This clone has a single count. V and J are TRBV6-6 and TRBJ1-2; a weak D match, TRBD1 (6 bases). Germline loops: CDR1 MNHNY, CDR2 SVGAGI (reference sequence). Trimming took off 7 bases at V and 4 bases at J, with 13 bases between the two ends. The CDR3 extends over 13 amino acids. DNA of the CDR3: TGTGCCAGCAAATCCGGGACACCCTATGGCTACACCTTC. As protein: CASKSGTPYGYTF.

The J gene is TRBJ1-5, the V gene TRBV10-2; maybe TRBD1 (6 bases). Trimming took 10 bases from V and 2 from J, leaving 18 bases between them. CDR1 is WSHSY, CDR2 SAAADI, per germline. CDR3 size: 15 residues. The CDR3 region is CATTPSGGGNQPQHF. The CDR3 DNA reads TGCGCCACAACCCCATCGGGGGGCGGCAATCAGCCCCAGCATTTT.